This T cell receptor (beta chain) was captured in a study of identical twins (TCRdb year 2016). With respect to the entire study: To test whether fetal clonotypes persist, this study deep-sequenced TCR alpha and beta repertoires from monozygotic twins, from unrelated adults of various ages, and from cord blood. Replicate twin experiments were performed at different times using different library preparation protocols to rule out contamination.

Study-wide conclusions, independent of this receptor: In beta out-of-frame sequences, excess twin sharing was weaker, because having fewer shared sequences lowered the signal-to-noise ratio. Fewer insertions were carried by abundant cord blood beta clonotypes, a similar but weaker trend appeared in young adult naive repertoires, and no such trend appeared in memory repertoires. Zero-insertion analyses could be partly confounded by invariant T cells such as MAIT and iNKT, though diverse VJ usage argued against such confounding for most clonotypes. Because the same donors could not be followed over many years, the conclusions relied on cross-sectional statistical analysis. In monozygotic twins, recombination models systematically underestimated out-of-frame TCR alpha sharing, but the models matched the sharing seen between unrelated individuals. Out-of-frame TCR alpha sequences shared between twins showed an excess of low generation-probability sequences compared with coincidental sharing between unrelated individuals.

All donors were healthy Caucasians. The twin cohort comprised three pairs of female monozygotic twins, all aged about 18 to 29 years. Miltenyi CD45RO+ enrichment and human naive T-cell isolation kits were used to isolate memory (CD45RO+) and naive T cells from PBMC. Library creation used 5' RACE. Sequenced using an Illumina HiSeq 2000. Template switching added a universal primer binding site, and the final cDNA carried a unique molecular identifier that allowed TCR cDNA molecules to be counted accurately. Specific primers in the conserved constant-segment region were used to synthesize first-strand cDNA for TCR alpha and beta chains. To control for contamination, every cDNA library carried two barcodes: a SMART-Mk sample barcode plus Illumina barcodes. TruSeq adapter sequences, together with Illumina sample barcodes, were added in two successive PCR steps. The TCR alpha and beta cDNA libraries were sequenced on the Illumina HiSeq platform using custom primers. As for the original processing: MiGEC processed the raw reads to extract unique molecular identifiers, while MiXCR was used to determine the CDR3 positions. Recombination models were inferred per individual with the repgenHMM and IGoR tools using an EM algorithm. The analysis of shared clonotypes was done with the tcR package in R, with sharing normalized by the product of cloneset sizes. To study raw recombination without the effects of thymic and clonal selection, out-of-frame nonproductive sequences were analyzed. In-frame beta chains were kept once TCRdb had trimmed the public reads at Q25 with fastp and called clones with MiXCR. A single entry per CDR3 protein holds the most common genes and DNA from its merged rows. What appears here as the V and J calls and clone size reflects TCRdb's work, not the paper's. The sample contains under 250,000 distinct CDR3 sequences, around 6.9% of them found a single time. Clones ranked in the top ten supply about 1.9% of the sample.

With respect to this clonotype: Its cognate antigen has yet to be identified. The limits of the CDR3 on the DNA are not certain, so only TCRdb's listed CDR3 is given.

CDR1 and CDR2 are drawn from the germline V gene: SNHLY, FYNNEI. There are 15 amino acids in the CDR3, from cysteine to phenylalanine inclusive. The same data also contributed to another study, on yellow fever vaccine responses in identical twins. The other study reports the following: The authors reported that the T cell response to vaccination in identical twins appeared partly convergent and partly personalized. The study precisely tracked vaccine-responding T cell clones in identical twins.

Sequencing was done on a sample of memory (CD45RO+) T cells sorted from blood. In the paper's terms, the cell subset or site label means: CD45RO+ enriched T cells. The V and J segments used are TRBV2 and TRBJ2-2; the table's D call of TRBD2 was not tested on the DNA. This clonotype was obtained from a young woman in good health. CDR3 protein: CASKPVPTTGELFFF.